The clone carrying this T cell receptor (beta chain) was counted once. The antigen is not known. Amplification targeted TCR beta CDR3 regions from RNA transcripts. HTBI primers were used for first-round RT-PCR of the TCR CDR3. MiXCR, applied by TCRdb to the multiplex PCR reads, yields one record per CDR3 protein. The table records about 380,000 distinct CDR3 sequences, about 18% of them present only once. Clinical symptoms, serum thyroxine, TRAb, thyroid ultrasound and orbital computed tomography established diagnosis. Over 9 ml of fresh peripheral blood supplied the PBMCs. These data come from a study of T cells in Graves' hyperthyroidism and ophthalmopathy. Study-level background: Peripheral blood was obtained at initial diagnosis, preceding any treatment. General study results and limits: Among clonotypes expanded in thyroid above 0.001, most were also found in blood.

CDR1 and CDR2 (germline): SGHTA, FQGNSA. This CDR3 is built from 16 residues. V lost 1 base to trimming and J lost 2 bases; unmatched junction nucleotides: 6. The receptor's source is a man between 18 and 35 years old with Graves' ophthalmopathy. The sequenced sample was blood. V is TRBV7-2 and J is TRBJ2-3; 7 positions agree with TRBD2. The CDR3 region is CASSLEGLAATDTQYF. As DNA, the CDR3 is TGTGCCAGCAGCTTAGAAGGTCTAGCGGCCACAGATACGCAGTATTTT.